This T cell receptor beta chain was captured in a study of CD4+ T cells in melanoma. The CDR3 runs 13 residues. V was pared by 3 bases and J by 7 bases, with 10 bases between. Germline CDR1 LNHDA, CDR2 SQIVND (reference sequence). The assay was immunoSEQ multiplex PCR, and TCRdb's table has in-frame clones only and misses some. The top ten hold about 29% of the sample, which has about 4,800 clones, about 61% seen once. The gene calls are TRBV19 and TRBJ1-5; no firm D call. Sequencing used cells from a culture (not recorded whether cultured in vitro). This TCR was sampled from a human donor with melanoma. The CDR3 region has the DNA TGTGCCAGTAGTATGGCTATTAGGCAGCCCCAGCATTTT. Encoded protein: CASSMAIRQPQHF.